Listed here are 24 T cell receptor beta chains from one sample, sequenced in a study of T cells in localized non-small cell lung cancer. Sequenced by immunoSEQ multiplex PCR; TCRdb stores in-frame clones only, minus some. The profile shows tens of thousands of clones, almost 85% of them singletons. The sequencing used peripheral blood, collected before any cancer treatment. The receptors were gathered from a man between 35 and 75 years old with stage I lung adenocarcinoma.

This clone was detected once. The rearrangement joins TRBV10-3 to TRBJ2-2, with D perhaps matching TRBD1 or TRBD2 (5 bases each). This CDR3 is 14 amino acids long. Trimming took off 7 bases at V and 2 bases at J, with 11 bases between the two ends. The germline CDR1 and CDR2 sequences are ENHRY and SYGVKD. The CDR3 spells CAIMGTINTGELFF. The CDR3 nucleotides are TGTGCCATCATGGGGACGATCAACACCGGGGAGCTGTTTTTT.

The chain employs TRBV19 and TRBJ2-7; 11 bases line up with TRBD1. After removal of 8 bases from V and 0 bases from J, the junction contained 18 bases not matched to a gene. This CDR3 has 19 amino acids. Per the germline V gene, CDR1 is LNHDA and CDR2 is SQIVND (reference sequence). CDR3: CASAPNRDRGNPISYEQYF. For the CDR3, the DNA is TGTGCCAGTGCACCCAACCGGGACAGGGGGAACCCGATCTCCTACGAGCAGTACTTC.

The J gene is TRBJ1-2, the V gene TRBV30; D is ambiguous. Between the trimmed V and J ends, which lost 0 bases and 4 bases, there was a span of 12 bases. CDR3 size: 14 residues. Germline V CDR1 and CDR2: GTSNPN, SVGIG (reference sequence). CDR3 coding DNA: TGTGCCTGGAGTGTACGGAACAGCCTCTATGGCTACACCTTC. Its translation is CAWSVRNSLYGYTF.

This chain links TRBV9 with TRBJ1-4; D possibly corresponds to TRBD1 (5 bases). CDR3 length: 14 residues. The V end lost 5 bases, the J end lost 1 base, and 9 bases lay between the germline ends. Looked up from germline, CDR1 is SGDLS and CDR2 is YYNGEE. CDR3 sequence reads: CASSWGITNEKLFF. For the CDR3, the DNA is TGTGCCAGCAGTTGGGGGATAACTAATGAAAAACTGTTTTTT.

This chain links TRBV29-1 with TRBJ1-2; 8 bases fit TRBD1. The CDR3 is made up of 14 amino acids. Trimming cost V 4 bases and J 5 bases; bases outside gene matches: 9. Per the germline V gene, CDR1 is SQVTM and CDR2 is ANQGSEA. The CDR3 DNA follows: TGCAGCGTTGTAGTGCAGGGGGCGAGTTATGGCTACACCTTC. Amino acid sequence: CSVVVQGASYGYTF.

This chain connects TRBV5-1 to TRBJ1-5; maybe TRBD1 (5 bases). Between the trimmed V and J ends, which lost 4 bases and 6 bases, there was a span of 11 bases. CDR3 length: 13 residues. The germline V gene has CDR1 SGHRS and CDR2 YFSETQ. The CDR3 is CASSPAGSQPQHF. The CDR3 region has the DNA TGCGCCAGCAGCCCCGCAGGGAGTCAGCCCCAGCATTTT.

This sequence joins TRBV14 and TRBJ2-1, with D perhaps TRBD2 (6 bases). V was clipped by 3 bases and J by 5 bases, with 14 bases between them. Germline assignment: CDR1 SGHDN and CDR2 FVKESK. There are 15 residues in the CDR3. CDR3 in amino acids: CASSQISGVNNEQFF. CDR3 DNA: TGTGCCAGCAGCCAGATTAGCGGAGTAAACAATGAGCAGTTCTTC.

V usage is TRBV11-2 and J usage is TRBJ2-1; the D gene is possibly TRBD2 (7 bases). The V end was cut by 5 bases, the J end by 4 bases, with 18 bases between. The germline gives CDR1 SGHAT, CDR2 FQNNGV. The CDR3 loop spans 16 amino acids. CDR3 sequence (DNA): TGTGCCAGCAGCGTCCTATCCGGGGGGCTGTACAATGAGCAGTTCTTC. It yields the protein CASSVLSGGLYNEQFF. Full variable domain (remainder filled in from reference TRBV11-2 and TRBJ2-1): EAGVAQSPRYKIIEKRQSVAFWCNPISGHATLYWYQQILGQGPKLLIQFQNNGVVDDSQLPKDRFSAERLKGVDSTLKIQPAKLEDSAVYLCASSVLSGGLYNEQFFGPGTRLTVL.

Here the CDR3 DNA reads TGTGCCAGCAGCTTAGAAGGGTTTGGGACTAACACTGAAGCTTTCTTT. Translated, it gives CASSLEGFGTNTEAFF. The rearrangement uses TRBV7-8 and TRBJ1-1; D is possibly TRBD1 (5 bases). This CDR3 is built from 16 residues. The V and J ends lost 1 base and 2 bases respectively, with 14 bases between them. Germline V gene lookup returns CDR1 SGHVS and CDR2 FQNEAQ.

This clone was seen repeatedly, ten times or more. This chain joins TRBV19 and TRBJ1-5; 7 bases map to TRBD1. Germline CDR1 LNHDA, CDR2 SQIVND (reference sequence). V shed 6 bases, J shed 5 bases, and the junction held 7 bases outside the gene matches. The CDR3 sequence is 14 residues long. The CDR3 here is CASSIQGFDQPQHF. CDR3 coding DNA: TGTGCCAGTAGCATACAGGGGTTCGATCAGCCCCAGCATTTT.

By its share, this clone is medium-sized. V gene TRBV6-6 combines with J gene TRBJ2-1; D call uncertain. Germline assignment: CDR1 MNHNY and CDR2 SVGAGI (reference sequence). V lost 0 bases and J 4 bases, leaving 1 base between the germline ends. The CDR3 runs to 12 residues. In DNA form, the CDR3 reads TGTGCCAGCAGTTACTCTTACAATGAGCAGTTCTTC. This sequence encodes CASSYSYNEQFF.

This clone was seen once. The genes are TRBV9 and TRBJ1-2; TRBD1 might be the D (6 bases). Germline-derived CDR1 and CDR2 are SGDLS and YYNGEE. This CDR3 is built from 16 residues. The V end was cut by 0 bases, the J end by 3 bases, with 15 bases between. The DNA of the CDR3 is TGTGCCAGCAGCGTAGCTACTAGGGGGGCACACTATGGCTACACCTTC. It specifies CASSVATRGAHYGYTF.

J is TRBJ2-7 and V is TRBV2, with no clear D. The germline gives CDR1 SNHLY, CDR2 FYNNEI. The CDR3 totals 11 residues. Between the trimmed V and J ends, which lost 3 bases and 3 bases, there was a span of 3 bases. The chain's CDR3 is CASSDGYEQYF. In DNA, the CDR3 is TGTGCCAGCAGTGATGGCTACGAGCAGTACTTC.

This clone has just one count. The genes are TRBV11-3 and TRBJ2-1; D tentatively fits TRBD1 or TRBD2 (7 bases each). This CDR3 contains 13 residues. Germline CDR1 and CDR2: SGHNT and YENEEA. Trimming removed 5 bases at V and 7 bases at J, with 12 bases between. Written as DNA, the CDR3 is TGTGCCAGCAGCGCCCAGGGGGGGAATGAGCAGTTCTTC. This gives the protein CASSAQGGNEQFF. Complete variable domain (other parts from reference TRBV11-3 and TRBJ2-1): EAGVVQSPRYKIIEKKQPVAFWCNPISGHNTLYWYLQNLGQGPELLIRYENEEAVDDSQLPKDRFSAERLKGVDSTLKIQPAELGDSAVYLCASSAQGGNEQFFGPGTRLTVL.

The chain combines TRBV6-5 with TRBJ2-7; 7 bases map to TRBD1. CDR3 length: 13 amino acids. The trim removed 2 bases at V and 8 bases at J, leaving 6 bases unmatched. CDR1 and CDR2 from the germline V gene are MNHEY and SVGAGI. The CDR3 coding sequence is TGTGCCAGCAGTTACGGGGCACAGGGGAAGCAGTACTTC. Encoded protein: CASSYGAQGKQYF.

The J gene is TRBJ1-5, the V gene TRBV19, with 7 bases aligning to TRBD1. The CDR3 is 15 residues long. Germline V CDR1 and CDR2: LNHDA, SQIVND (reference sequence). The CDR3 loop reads CASGLWDSSNQPQHF. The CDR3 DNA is TGTGCGAGTGGGCTATGGGACAGCAGCAATCAGCCCCAGCATTTT.

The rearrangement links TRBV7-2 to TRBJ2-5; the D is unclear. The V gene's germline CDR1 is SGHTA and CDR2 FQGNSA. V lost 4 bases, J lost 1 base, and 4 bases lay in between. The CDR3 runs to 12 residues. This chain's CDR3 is CASSYGQETQYF. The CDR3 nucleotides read TGTGCCAGCAGCTATGGCCAAGAGACCCAGTACTTC. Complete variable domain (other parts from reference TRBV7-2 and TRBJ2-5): GAGVSQSPSNKVTEKGKDVELRCDPISGHTALYWYRQSLGQGLEFLIYFQGNSAPDKSGLPSDRFSAERTGGSVSTLTIQRTQQEDSAVYLCASSYGQETQYFGPGTRLLVL.

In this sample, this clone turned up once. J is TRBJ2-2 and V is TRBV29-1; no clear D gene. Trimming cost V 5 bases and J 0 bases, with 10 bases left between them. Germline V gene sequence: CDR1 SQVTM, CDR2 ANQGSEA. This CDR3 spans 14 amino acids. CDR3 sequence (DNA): TGCAGCGTTTTTCTAGGCGCGAACACCGGGGAGCTGTTTTTT. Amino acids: CSVFLGANTGELFF.

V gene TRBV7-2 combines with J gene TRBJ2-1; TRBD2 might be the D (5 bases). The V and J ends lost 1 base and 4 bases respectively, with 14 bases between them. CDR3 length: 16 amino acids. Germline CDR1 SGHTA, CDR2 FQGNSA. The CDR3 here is CASSLVLGLAYNEQFF. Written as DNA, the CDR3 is TGTGCCAGCAGCTTAGTACTAGGCCTGGCGTACAATGAGCAGTTCTTC.

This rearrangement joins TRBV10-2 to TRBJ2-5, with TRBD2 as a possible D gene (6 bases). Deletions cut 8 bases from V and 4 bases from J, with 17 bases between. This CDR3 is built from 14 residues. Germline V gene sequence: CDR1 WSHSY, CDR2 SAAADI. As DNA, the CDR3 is TGCGCCAGCCGAGGTGGGGGGTACGCAGAGACCCAGTACTTC. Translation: CASRGGGYAETQYF.

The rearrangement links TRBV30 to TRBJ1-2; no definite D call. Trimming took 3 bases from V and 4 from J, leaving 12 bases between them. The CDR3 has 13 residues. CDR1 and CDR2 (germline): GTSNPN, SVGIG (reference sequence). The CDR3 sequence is CAWRDQAIYGYTF. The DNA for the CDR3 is TGTGCCTGGAGGGACCAGGCAATCTATGGCTACACCTTC.

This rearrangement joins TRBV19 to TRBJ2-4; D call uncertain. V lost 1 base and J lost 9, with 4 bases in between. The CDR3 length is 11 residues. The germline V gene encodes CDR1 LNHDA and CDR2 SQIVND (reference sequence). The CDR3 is CASSIAGIQYF. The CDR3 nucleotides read TGTGCCAGTAGTATAGCCGGCATTCAGTACTTC.

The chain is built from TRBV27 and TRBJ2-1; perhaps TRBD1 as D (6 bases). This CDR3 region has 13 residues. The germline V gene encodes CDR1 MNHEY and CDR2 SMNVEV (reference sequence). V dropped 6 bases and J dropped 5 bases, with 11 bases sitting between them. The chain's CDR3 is CASRLKGDNEQFF. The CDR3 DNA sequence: TGTGCCAGCAGGCTTAAGGGGGACAATGAGCAGTTCTTC.

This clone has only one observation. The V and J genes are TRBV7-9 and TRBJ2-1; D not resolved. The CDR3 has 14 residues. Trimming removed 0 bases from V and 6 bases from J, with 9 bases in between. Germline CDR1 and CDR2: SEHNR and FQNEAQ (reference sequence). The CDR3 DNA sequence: TGTGCCAGCAGCTTAGCTGACTTACCCAATGAGCAGTTCTTC. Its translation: CASSLADLPNEQFF.